This T cell receptor beta chain was obtained from a study of identifying expanded T cells in peripheral blood. Study-wide findings and caveats: Clone count variance between roughly two-week samples rose with total template count.

Method: immunoSEQ multiplex PCR; TCRdb's copy keeps in-frame clones and lacks some. Counted here are fewer than 65,000 clones, about 89% occurring once; the ten biggest clones make up approximately 4.7%. CDR3 size: 12 residues. Germline loops: CDR1 LNHDA, CDR2 SQIVND (reference sequence). V was clipped by 1 base and J by 5 bases, with 6 bases between them. Points on this clone: Its antigen is not known.

This chain links TRBV19 with TRBJ2-7; D gene uncertain. This TCR derives from a person between 18 and 75 years old in good health. Sequenced input: blood. The CDR3 region has the DNA TGTGCCAGTAGTATAGTGTTCGACGAGCAGTACTTC. It yields the protein CASSIVFDEQYF.